This entry lists 24 T cell receptor beta chains sequenced from one sample in a study of post-analysis software for immune sequencing data. Study observations and caveats: Five TRBV segments, TRBV5-6, TRBV5-1 and TRBV20-1 among them, were found more frequent in patients than controls.

Every TCR beta cDNA library bore unique molecular identifiers. TCRdb re-called the PCR reads with MiXCR, one entry per CDR3 protein. The table has roughly 700,000 distinct CDR3 sequences, 30% seen once. What these receptors recognize is not known. Material: blood. The source of these receptors is a girl between 5 and 17 years old with multiple sclerosis.

Here the CDR3 reads CASSLGGQKYEQYF. The CDR3 DNA reads TGTGCCAGCAGCTTAGGCGGGCAAAAGTACGAGCAGTACTTC. The chain is built from TRBV7-2 and TRBJ2-7, with D possibly TRBD2 on 5 matching bases. The germline V and J ends were trimmed by 1 base and 4 bases, with 11 bases remaining between them. The CDR3 contains 14 residues. Per the germline V gene, CDR1 is SGHTA and CDR2 is FQGNSA.

About this clonotype itself: The junction and the germline gene differ at one end; a read error may be behind it. This chain connects TRBV20-1 to TRBJ2-3, with D possibly being TRBD1 or TRBD2 (6 bases each). CDR1 is DFQATT, CDR2 SNEGSKA, per germline (reference sequence). The CDR3 length is 17 residues. CDR3: CSARDNLAGGEKDTRYF. The CDR3 bases are TGCAGTGCTAGAGATAATCTCGCCGGGGGCGAGAAAGATACGCGGTATTTT.

This clonotype was counted a few times. This chain joins TRBV12-3 or TRBV12-4 and TRBJ1-2, with 11 bases matching TRBD1. V dropped 6 bases and J dropped 4; count of bases not matched to a gene: 7. This CDR3 spans 15 amino acids. The CDR3 loop is CASREPGQGGYGYTF. CDR3 nucleotides: TGTGCCAGCAGAGAACCGGGACAGGGGGGCTATGGCTACACCTTC.

This clonotype was detected ten times or more. V usage is TRBV10-3 and J usage is TRBJ2-5; weak D call: TRBD2 (5 bases). Germline V gives CDR1 ENHRY, CDR2 SYGVKD. The V end lost 4 bases, the J end lost 5 bases, and 11 bases lay between the germline ends. The CDR3 length is 13 residues. CDR3 nucleotide sequence: TGTGCCATCAGTGGGGAGATTTGGGAGACCCAGTACTTC. Amino acid sequence: CAISGEIWETQYF.

The CDR3 spells CASTPRDPDRAYEQYF. The CDR3 nucleotides read TGTGCCAGCACACCGCGGGACCCGGACAGGGCGTACGAGCAGTACTTC. This rearrangement joins TRBV7-9 to TRBJ2-7; 8 nucleotides match TRBD1. With 7 bases clipped from V and 4 bases from J, the junction kept 15 bases outside the gene matches. Looked up from germline, CDR1 is SEHNR and CDR2 is FQNEAQ (reference sequence). The CDR3 consists of 16 residues. Using reference TRBV7-9 and TRBJ2-7 for the parts outside the CDR3, the full variable domain is DTGVSQNPRHKITKRGQNVTFRCDPISEHNRLYWYRQTLGQGPEFLTYFQNEAQLEKSRLLSDRFSAERPKGSFSTLEIQRTEQGDSAMYLCASTPRDPDRAYEQYFGPGTRLTVT.

This clonotype was seen more than once but under ten times. The rearrangement uses TRBV12-3 or TRBV12-4 and TRBJ2-2; TRBD2 agrees at 11 bases. This CDR3 spans 17 amino acids. V was pared by 6 bases and J by 0 bases, with 6 bases of the junction left unmatched. The CDR3 DNA sequence: TGTGCCAGCAGAACCGGGACTAGCGGCGCGAACACCGGGGAGCTGTTTTTT. Translating gives CASRTGTSGANTGELFF.

The rearrangement links TRBV5-1 to TRBJ1-1; D unclear. V was pared by 7 bases and J by 4 bases, with 14 bases between. Germline CDR1 is SGHRS and CDR2 is YFSETQ. The CDR3 loop spans 13 amino acids. The CDR3 region has the DNA TGCGCCAGCTCCCGGACGGGATTCACTGAAGCTTTCTTT. It codes for CASSRTGFTEAFF.

The V call is TRBV11-2, the J call TRBJ2-4; 7 bases fit TRBD1. Per germline, CDR1 SGHAT and CDR2 FQNNGV. The length of the CDR3 is 15 residues. The trim removed 5 bases at V and 0 bases at J, leaving 4 bases unmatched. CDR3 sequence reads: CASSRDSLAKNIQYF. The CDR3 DNA follows: TGTGCCAGCAGCAGGGACAGCTTAGCCAAAAACATTCAGTACTTC.

This clonotype was observed at least ten times. The V call is TRBV6-5, the J call TRBJ2-5, with D perhaps given as TRBD1 or TRBD2 (5 bases each). Trimming shortened V by 3 bases and J by 4 bases, and 9 bases separated the two germline ends. Germline V gene data show CDR1 as MNHEY and CDR2 as SVGAGI. The CDR3 length is 13 residues. As DNA, the CDR3 is TGTGCCAGCAGTTATAAGGGACGAGAGACCCAGTACTTC. Its protein product is CASSYKGRETQYF.

The chain joins TRBV7-9 to TRBJ1-2; 9 bases match TRBD1. The CDR3 loop spans 15 amino acids. Looked up from germline, CDR1 is SEHNR and CDR2 is FQNEAQ (reference sequence). Losses at the gene ends were 5 bases for V and 8 bases for J; bases not matched to a gene: 12. CDR3 loop: CASSQMSWDRDGYTF. The CDR3 DNA sequence: TGTGCCAGCAGCCAGATGTCCTGGGACAGGGACGGCTACACCTTC.

This clonotype was seen a few times. The V call is TRBV15, the J call TRBJ2-1; TRBD2 aligns across 12 bases. V dropped 5 bases and J dropped 6; count of bases not matched to a gene: 5. The CDR3 is 15 residues long. Germline values: CDR1 LNHNV, CDR2 YYDKDF (reference sequence). The CDR3 here is CATSSLAGGSNEQFF. In nucleotides, the CDR3 is TGTGCCACCAGCTCCCTAGCGGGAGGGAGCAATGAGCAGTTCTTC.

This clonotype was found a few times. The chain joins TRBV12-3 or TRBV12-4 to TRBJ2-3, with 8 nucleotides matching TRBD2. J lost 1 base, V lost 6 bases, and 12 bases had no gene match. The CDR3 consists of 17 residues. CDR3 amino acids: CASSQSGGGWGTDTQYF. The CDR3 DNA is TGTGCCAGCAGCCAAAGCGGGGGTGGGTGGGGCACAGATACGCAGTATTTT.

This clonotype appeared a few times. The rearrangement joins TRBV29-1 to TRBJ1-1, with D possibly matching TRBD1 (5 bases). Per germline, CDR1 SQVTM and CDR2 ANQGSEA. The CDR3 covers 11 residues. Trimming took off 3 bases at V and 3 bases at J, with 5 bases between the two ends. The CDR3 DNA follows: TGCAGCGTTGACAGGGACACTGAAGCTTTCTTT. Its protein product is CSVDRDTEAFF.

The chain uses TRBV20-1 and TRBJ2-7; D is ambiguous. The V end was cut by 1 base, the J end by 0 bases, with 7 bases between. CDR1 and CDR2 from the germline V gene are DFQATT and SNEGSKA (reference sequence). The CDR3 is made up of 13 amino acids. CDR3 region: CSARGHSSYEQYF. CDR3 DNA sequence: TGCAGTGCTAGAGGACACAGCTCCTACGAGCAGTACTTC.

In the case of this clonotype: A read error may be the cause here, since a much bigger clone is one base away. The genes are TRBV12-3 or TRBV12-4 and TRBJ2-4; 7 bases line up with TRBD2. The assigned J gene may be wrong: the sequence end matches TRBJ2-7 better. This CDR3 contains 15 residues. The CDR3 region is CASSLGAGSFPEQYF. The CDR3 coding sequence is TGTGCCAGCAGCCTGGGAGCGGGATCCTTCCCCGAGCAGTACTTC.

The chain couples TRBV13 to TRBJ1-1; the D gene is possibly TRBD1 (5 bases). The germline V gene has CDR1 PRHDT and CDR2 FYEKMQ (reference sequence). The CDR3 is made up of 14 amino acids. V shed 5 bases and J shed 1 base, with 11 bases lying between them. The CDR3 coding sequence is TGTGCCAGCAGCGGAGGGGCCCGGAACACTGAAGCTTTCTTT. Protein sequence: CASSGGARNTEAFF.

The chain joins TRBV4-1 to TRBJ2-1; D assignment may be TRBD1 or TRBD2 (6 bases each). The V end lost 3 bases, the J end lost 6 bases, and 15 bases lay between the germline ends. The CDR3 consists of 15 residues. CDR1 MGHRA and CDR2 YSYEKL come from the germline V gene. The CDR3 coding sequence is TGCGCCAGCAGCCAGGAGAGGGGGGTACTCAATGAGCAGTTCTTC. Protein: CASSQERGVLNEQFF.

The chain joins TRBV9 to TRBJ2-7, with 7 bases matching TRBD2. CDR1 is SGDLS, CDR2 YYNGEE, per germline. The J segment lost 5 bases and the V segment lost 0 bases, leaving 5 bases of the junction unmatched. CDR3 size: 14 residues. This CDR3 is CASSVAGGRDEQYF. The CDR3 coding sequence is TGTGCCAGCAGCGTAGCGGGGGGTAGGGACGAGCAGTACTTC.

The chain employs TRBV27 and TRBJ2-1, with D unresolved. Trimming pared 0 bases from V and 6 bases from J, leaving 15 bases between. From germline, CDR1 is MNHEY and CDR2 SMNVEV (reference sequence). This CDR3 is built from 16 residues. CDR3 sequence: CASSLSASFTPNEQFF. In DNA, the CDR3 is TGTGCCAGCAGTTTATCGGCTAGTTTTACCCCCAATGAGCAGTTCTTC.

The V gene is TRBV5-1, the J gene TRBJ1-1; no clear D gene. CDR1 is SGHRS, CDR2 YFSETQ, per germline. CDR3 length equals 14 residues. V was shortened by 7 bases and J by 5 bases, with 18 bases between the two germline ends. CDR3 loop: CASLLGTGRTEAFF. The CDR3 DNA reads as TGCGCCAGCCTTCTGGGTACGGGGAGGACTGAAGCTTTCTTT.

V is TRBV11-2 and J is TRBJ1-1; maybe TRBD1 (5 bases). CDR1 and CDR2 from the germline V gene are SGHAT and FQNNGV. V was trimmed by 4 bases and J by 1 base, leaving 10 bases between them. This CDR3 is built from 14 residues. The CDR3 DNA reads TGTGCCAGCAGCTCAAAGGGGTGGAACACTGAAGCTTTCTTT. It translates to CASSSKGWNTEAFF.

This clonotype has more than one count but fewer than ten. A junction end diverges from the germline sequence, so it may reflect a read error. The rearrangement uses TRBV27 and TRBJ2-5; D perhaps matches TRBD2 (5 bases). The CDR3 is 13 amino acids. Germline CDR1 and CDR2: MNHEY and SMNVEV (reference sequence). The CDR3 protein is CASSLGSQETRYF. CDR3 nucleotide sequence: TGTGCCAGCAGTTTAGGGAGCCAAGAGACCCGGTACTTC.

The V gene is TRBV29-1, the J gene TRBJ2-1; D gene ambiguous. Germline CDR1 SQVTM, CDR2 ANQGSEA. The CDR3 consists of 14 residues. V dropped 4 bases and J dropped 2 bases, with 12 bases sitting between them. The CDR3 loop reads CSVVIGRPYNEQFF. The DNA for the CDR3 is TGCAGCGTTGTAATTGGGCGGCCCTACAATGAGCAGTTCTTC.

The rearrangement links TRBV15 to TRBJ2-1; D not certain. Trimming left V 1 base short and J 9 bases short, with 13 bases between. In germline, CDR1 is LNHNV, CDR2 YYDKDF (reference sequence). The CDR3 runs 14 residues. The DNA of the CDR3 is TGTGCCACCAGCAGAGGAGGACGAGTTGCTGAGCAGTTCTTC. This codes for CATSRGGRVAEQFF.